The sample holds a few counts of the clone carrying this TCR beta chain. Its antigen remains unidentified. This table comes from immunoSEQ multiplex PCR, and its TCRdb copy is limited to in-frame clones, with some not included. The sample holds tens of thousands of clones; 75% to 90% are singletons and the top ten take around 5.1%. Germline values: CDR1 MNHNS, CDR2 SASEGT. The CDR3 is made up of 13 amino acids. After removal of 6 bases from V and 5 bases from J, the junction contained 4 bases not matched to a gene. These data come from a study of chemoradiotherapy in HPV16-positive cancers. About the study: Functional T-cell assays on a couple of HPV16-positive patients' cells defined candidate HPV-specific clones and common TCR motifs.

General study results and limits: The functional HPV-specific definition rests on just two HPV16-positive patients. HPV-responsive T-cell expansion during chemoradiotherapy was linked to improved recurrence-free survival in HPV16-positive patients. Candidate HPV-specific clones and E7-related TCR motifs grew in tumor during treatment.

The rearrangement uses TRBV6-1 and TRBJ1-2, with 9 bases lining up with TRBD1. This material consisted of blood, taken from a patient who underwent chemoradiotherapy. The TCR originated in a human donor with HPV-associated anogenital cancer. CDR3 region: CASRRQGGYGYTF. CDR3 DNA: TGTGCCAGCAGGAGACAGGGGGGGTATGGCTACACCTTC.